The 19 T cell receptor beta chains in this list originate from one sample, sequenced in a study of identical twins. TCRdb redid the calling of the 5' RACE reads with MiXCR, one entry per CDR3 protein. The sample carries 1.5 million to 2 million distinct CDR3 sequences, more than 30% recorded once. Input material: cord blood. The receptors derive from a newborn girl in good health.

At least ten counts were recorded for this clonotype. The chain's CDR3 is CSAPTSGSTDTQYF. The CDR3 coding sequence is TGCAGTGCCCCGACTAGCGGTTCGACAGATACGCAGTATTTT. The chain links TRBV20-1 to TRBJ2-3; TRBD2 agrees at 9 bases. V gave up 6 bases and J gave up 3 bases; unmatched junction bases: 7. CDR3 size: 14 residues. The germline V gene has CDR1 DFQATT and CDR2 SNEGSKA (reference sequence).

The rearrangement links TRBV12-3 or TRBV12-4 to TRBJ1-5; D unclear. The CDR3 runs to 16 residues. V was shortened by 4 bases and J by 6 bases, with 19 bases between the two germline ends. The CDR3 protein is CASSSISRYGFQPQHF. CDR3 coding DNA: TGTGCCAGCAGTTCCATATCCCGATATGGGTTTCAGCCCCAGCATTTT.

The CDR3 DNA sequence: TGTGCCAGCAGGGGGTGGAGAGCGGGGCCCCCCTACGAGCAGTACTTC. Its translation is CASRGWRAGPPYEQYF. The V and J genes are TRBV7-8 and TRBJ2-7, with 7 nucleotides matching TRBD2. The CDR3 is 16 residues long. Germline CDR1 and CDR2: SGHVS and FQNEAQ. J gave up 2 bases and V 6 bases, and 13 bases lay outside the gene matches.

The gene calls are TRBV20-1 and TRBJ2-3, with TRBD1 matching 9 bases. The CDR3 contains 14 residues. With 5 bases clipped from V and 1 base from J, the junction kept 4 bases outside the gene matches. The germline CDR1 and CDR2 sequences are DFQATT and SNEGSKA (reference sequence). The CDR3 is CSAPRTGGTDTQYF. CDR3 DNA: TGCAGTGCTCCCCGGACAGGGGGCACAGATACGCAGTATTTT.

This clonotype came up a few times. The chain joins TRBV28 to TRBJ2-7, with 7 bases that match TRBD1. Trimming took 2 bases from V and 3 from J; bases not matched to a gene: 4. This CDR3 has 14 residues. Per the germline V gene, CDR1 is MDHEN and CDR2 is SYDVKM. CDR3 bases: TGTGCCAGCAGTTTAACAGGGGCGGACTACGAGCAGTACTTC. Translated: CASSLTGADYEQYF.

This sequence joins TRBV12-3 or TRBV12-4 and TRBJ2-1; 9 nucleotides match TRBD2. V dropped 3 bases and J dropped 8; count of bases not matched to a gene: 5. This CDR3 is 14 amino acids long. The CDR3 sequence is CASSLREGPYEQFF. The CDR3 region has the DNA TGTGCCAGCAGTTTGCGGGAGGGCCCCTATGAGCAGTTCTTC.

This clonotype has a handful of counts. CDR3: CASSLARVPRYNEQFF. CDR3 sequence (DNA): TGTGCCAGCAGCTTAGCTAGAGTCCCCCGCTACAATGAGCAGTTCTTC. The chain employs TRBV7-8 and TRBJ2-1, with D unresolved. This CDR3 contains 16 residues. Germline V gene lookup returns CDR1 SGHVS and CDR2 FQNEAQ. The V gene lost 0 bases and the J gene lost 3 bases, with 12 bases spanning the gap.

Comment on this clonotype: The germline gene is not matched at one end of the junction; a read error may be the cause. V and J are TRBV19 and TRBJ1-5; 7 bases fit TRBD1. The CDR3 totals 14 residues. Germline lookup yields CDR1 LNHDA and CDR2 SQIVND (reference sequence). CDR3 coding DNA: TGTGCCAGTAGTATAGAGGACAGGAATCAGCCCCGGCATTTT. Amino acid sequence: CASSIEDRNQPRHF. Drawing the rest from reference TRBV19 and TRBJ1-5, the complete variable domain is DGGITQSPKYLFRKEGQNVTLSCEQNLNHDAMYWYRQDPGQGLRLIYYSQIVNDFQKGDIAEGYSVSREKKESFPLTVTSAQKNPTAFYLCASSIEDRNQPRHFGDGTRLSIL.

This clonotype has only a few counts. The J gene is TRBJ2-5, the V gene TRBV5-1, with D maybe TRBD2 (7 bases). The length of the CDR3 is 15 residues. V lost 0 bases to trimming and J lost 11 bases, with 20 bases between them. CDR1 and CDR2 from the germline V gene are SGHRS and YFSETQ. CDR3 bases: TGCGCCAGCAGCTTGGTGCGGGGGACAAAGAATGAGCAGTACTTC. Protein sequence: CASSLVRGTKNEQYF.

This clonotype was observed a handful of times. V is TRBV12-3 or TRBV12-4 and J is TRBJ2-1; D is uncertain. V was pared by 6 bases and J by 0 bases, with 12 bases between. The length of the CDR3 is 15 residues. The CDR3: CASSPTRASYNEQFF. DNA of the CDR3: TGTGCCAGCAGCCCAACCCGGGCCTCCTACAATGAGCAGTTCTTC.

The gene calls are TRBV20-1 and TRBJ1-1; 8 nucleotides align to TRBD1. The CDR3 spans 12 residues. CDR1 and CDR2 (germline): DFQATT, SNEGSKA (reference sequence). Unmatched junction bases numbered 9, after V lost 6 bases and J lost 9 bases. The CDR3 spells CSAHTDRVQAFF. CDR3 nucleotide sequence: TGCAGTGCGCATACGGACAGGGTACAAGCTTTCTTT.

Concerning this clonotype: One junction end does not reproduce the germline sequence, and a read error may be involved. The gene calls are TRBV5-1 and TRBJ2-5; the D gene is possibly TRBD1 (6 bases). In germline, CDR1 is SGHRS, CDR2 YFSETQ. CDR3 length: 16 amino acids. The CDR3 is CARSLFLLRGQETQYF. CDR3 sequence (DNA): TGCGCCCGCAGCTTGTTCCTTTTGAGGGGGCAAGAGACCCAGTACTTC.

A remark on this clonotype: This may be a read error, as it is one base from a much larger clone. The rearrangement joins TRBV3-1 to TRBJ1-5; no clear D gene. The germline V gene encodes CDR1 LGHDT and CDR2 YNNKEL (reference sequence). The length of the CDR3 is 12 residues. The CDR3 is CASSQDNPPQHF. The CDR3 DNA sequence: TGTGCCAGCAGCCAAGACAATCCGCCCCAGCATTTT.

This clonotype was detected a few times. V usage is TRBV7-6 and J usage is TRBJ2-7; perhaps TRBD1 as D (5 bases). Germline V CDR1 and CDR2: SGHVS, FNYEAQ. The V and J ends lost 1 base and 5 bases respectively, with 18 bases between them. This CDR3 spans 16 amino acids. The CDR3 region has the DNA TGTGCCAGCAGCTTAGAGGTGGCGGCAGGGAAGGACGAGCAGTACTTC. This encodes CASSLEVAAGKDEQYF.

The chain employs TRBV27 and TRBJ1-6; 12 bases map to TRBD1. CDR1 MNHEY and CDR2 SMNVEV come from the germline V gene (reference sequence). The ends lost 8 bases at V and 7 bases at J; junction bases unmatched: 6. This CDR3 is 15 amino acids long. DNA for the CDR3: TGTGCCAGCGCTCCTGGGACAGGGGGCAATTCACCCCTCCACTTT. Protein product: CASAPGTGGNSPLHF.

The CDR3 reads CASSLGTHRDTDTQYF. The DNA for the CDR3 is TGTGCCAGCAGCTTAGGGACTCACCGGGACACAGATACGCAGTATTTT. The chain recombines TRBV7-9 with TRBJ2-3; maybe TRBD2 (5 bases). CDR1 and CDR2 (germline): SEHNR, FQNEAQ (reference sequence). The ends were cut back, 1 base at V and 2 bases at J, with 13 bases in the middle. The CDR3 loop spans 16 amino acids.

As DNA, the CDR3 is TGTGCCAGCAGCTTGGCAGTGGGACTAGCGGGAGGAGATACGCAGTATTTT. Its translation: CASSLAVGLAGGDTQYF. This chain connects TRBV7-2 to TRBJ2-3; 15 bases are a match to TRBD2. The length of the CDR3 is 17 residues. The V and J ends lost 3 bases and 5 bases, in that order; junction bases with no gene match: 6. Germline CDR1 is SGHTA and CDR2 is FQGNSA.

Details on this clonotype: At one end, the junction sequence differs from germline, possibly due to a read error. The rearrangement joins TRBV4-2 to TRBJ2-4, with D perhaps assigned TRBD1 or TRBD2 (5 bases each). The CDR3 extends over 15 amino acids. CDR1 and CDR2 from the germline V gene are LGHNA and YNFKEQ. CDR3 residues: CASSQVRDPKNTQYF. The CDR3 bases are TGTGCCAGCAGCCAAGTTCGGGACCCCAAAAACACTCAGTACTTC.

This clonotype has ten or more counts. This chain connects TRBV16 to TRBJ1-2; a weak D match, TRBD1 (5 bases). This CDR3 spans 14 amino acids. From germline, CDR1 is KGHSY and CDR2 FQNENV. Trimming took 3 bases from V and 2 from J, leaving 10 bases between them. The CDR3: CASSQFRDNYGYTF. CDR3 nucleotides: TGTGCCAGCAGCCAGTTCCGGGACAACTATGGCTACACCTTC. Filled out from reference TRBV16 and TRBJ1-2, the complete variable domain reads GEEVAQTPKHLVRGEGQKAKLYCAPIKGHSYVFWYQQVLKNEFKFLISFQNENVFDETGMPKERFSAKCLPNSPCSLEIQATKLEDSAVYFCASSQFRDNYGYTFGSGTRLTVV.